This T cell receptor (beta chain) was sequenced in a study of blood T cell repertoires in COVID-19 (dated by TCRdb to about 2020). For the wider study: Samples from collaborators originated in the United States, Italy and Spain and spanned both the acute and convalescent phases of COVID-19. The prospective study material was composed of cDNA or gDNA derived from T cells, B-cell-depleted T cells, or PBMCs. The dataset comprised deeply sampled blood TCRbeta repertoires from subjects exposed to, actively infected with, or recovered from COVID-19. The repertoires were released in a freely available public database intended as a resource for research on the immune response to SARS-CoV-2. Samples came from the ongoing ImmuneRACE study (first 160 participants) plus 1,254 subjects from 6 global collaborators. A de-identified subject ID, COVID-19 status, age in years and sex were almost always included in the sample metadata. Where HLA class I and class II types were available, the types were taken from metadata supplied by the sample provider, not from assay-based typing.

One collaborating source in Seattle enrolled patients while the patients were actively infected and followed the patients over time throughout the course of disease. Collaborating institutions collected whole blood in K2EDTA tubes following their own protocols. For TCRbeta analysis, collaborators shipped samples in one of three forms: frozen whole blood, isolated PBMCs, or DNA extracted from either of those sample types. Overall study results and their limits: The amount of clinical and demographic metadata varied by source and participant and was provided uncurated.

The immunoSEQ Assay, a bias-controlled multiplex PCR, was used to amplify TCRbeta CDR3 regions from genomic DNA. On the study's bioinformatics: Nucleated cell counts per sample were estimated from amplification of reference gene primers within the assay. To quantify the absolute abundance of each unique TCRbeta CDR3 rearrangement, sequence reads were collapsed and filtered. For each sample, productive Simpson clonality was calculated by taking the square root of Simpson's diversity index across productive rearrangements. TCRdb holds this immuneACCESS table with in-frame rearrangements only. Some clones are missing; in checked studies, unresolved V genes explain under half, and the rest has no known cause. V, J and clone size are taken as reported in that table, and D and trimming were inferred from the DNA itself. The sample contains under 250,000 clones, about 88% of them found a single time. The ten top clones hold 15% to 20% of the sample.

There are 16 amino acids in the CDR3, from cysteine to phenylalanine inclusive. The DNA shown is the 48-base CDR3, in frame from base 1. The germline V gene encodes CDR1 SEHNR and CDR2 FQNEAQ (reference sequence). Trimming leaves V shorter by 1 base and J shorter by 4 bases, with the junction holding 7 bases beyond the gene matches. Details on this clone: There is no known antigen for this receptor. Within one base of it there is no much larger clone, and no base qualities were kept.

The sequencing sample was made of peripheral blood. The clonotype comes from a man between 50 and 59 years old with COVID-19, enrolled during active disease. This sequence uses TRBV7-9 and TRBJ2-1, with 7 junctional bases fitting TRBD2. The CDR3 region reads CASSLEVLADYNEQFF. Here is the DNA: TGTGCCAGCAGCTTAGAAGTCCTAGCGGATTACAATGAGCAGTTCTTC. Extended through the reference TRBV7-9 and TRBJ2-1 proteins, this CDR3 yields the full variable domain: DTGVSQNPRHKITKRGQNVTFRCDPISEHNRLYWYRQTLGQGPEFLTYFQNEAQLEKSRLLSDRFSAERPKGSFSTLEIQRTEQGDSAMYLCASSLEVLADYNEQFFGPGTRLTVL.